The rows below give T cell receptor beta chains drawn from one sample of a study of PD-L1 blockade in urothelial cancer. The method was immunoSEQ multiplex PCR; TCRdb's version includes in-frame clones alone and lacks a portion of them. Among tens of thousands of clones listed, approximately 90% were seen once. The material sequenced was PBMCs, taken around atezolizumab (anti-PD-L1) treatment. The receptors come from a woman aged 60 to 75 with urothelial cancer. CDR3s include the opening cysteine and the closing phenylalanine or tryptophan. A D gene is named only where the DNA matches it firmly. Clone sizes are given selectively: once, few, many, or a class where the clone is expanded.

clone_size: NA
d_call: NA
j_call: TRBJ1-2
v_call: TRBV9
cdr3_aa: CASSVHGAAHILNYGYTF
cdr3_nt: TGTGCCAGCAGCGTTCATGGGGCAGCCCATATCCTTAACTATGGCTACACCTTC

clone_size: NA
d_call: NA
j_call: TRBJ1-4
v_call: TRBV4-2
cdr3_aa: CASSLQGTPEKLFF
cdr3_nt: TGTGCCAGCAGCCTACAGGGAACCCCTGAAAAACTGTTTTTT

clone_size: NA
d_call: NA
j_call: TRBJ1-2
v_call: TRBV4-3
cdr3_aa: CASSQDFTGTNYGYTF
cdr3_nt: TGCGCCAGCAGCCAAGACTTCACAGGGACCAACTATGGCTACACCTTC

clone_size: NA
d_call: NA
j_call: TRBJ1-1
v_call: TRBV11-2
cdr3_aa: CASSLLQSNTEAFF
cdr3_nt: TGTGCCAGCAGCTTATTACAGAGTAACACTGAAGCTTTCTTT

clone_size: NA
d_call: NA
j_call: TRBJ1-2
v_call: TRBV6-5
cdr3_aa: CASSYIANYGYTF
cdr3_nt: TGTGCCAGCAGCTATATAGCTAACTATGGCTACACCTTC

clone_size: few
d_call: TRBD2
j_call: TRBJ2-5
v_call: TRBV27
cdr3_aa: CASSRGGWETQYF
cdr3_nt: TGTGCCAGCAGTCGGGGGGGCTGGGAGACCCAGTACTTC

clone_size: once
d_call: NA
j_call: TRBJ2-7
v_call: TRBV28
cdr3_aa: CASSVRSYEQYF
cdr3_nt: TGTGCCAGCAGTGTCCGGTCCTACGAGCAGTACTTC

clone_size: NA
d_call: TRBD1
j_call: TRBJ1-6
v_call: TRBV9
cdr3_aa: CASSVDRASPLHF
cdr3_nt: TGTGCCAGCAGCGTGGACAGGGCTTCACCCCTCCACTTT

clone_size: NA
d_call: NA
j_call: TRBJ2-3
v_call: TRBV7-8
cdr3_aa: CASSVTVTDTQYF
cdr3_nt: TGTGCCAGCAGCGTGACTGTCACAGATACGCAGTATTTT

clone_size: once
d_call: NA
j_call: TRBJ2-3
v_call: TRBV7-9
cdr3_aa: CASTLEGGLSTDTQYF
cdr3_nt: TGTGCCAGCACCCTTGAGGGGGGGCTAAGCACAGATACGCAGTATTTT

clone_size: NA
d_call: NA
j_call: TRBJ1-1
v_call: TRBV19
cdr3_aa: CASSTQAVNEAFF
cdr3_nt: TGTGCCAGTAGTACACAGGCTGTCAATGAAGCTTTCTTT

clone_size: NA
d_call: NA
j_call: TRBJ2-7
v_call: TRBV4-3
cdr3_aa: CASSRMPVPYF
cdr3_nt: TGCGCCAGCAGCCGTATGCCGGTCCCCTACTTC

clone_size: NA
d_call: NA
j_call: TRBJ2-2
v_call: TRBV7-8
cdr3_aa: CASSLLRATGELFF
cdr3_nt: TGTGCCAGCAGCTTATTACGAGCTACCGGGGAGCTGTTTTTT

clone_size: NA
d_call: NA
j_call: TRBJ2-7
v_call: TRBV21-1
cdr3_aa: CASSPLREQYF
cdr3_nt: TGTGCCAGCAGCCCCCTGCGGGAGCAGTACTTC

clone_size: once
d_call: NA
j_call: TRBJ2-5
v_call: TRBV9
cdr3_aa: CASSVATQETQYF
cdr3_nt: TGTGCCAGCAGCGTAGCTACGCAAGAGACCCAGTACTTC

clone_size: NA
d_call: TRBD1
j_call: TRBJ2-7
v_call: TRBV18
cdr3_aa: CASSGRQGSYEQYF
cdr3_nt: TGTGCCAGCTCAGGAAGACAGGGATCCTACGAGCAGTACTTC

clone_size: NA
d_call: NA
j_call: TRBJ2-5
v_call: TRBV6-6
cdr3_aa: CASSYFLGGGETQYF
cdr3_nt: TGTGCCAGCAGTTATTTTCTCGGGGGTGGAGAGACCCAGTACTTC

clone_size: once
d_call: TRBD1
j_call: TRBJ2-7
v_call: TRBV28
cdr3_aa: CASRPNLGTGDTYEQYF
cdr3_nt: TGTGCCAGCAGACCAAACTTAGGGACAGGGGATACGTACGAGCAGTACTTC

clone_size: NA
d_call: TRBD2
j_call: TRBJ2-7
v_call: TRBV5-6
cdr3_aa: CASSLPSGRRDYEQYF
cdr3_nt: TGTGCCAGCAGCTTACCTAGCGGGAGAAGGGACTACGAGCAGTACTTC

clone_size: NA
d_call: TRBD2
j_call: TRBJ2-5
v_call: TRBV6-5
cdr3_aa: CASSYSSGRETQYF
cdr3_nt: TGTGCCAGCAGTTACTCGAGCGGGAGAGAGACCCAGTACTTC

clone_size: NA
d_call: NA
j_call: TRBJ1-1
v_call: TRBV4-3
cdr3_aa: CASSQTQGLRDTEAFF
cdr3_nt: TGCGCCAGCAGCCAAACTCAGGGTCTCCGAGACACTGAAGCTTTCTTT

clone_size: NA
d_call: NA
j_call: TRBJ1-2
v_call: TRBV7-2
cdr3_aa: CASRGGGADYGYTF
cdr3_nt: TGTGCCAGCAGGGGTGGGGGCGCGGACTATGGCTACACCTTC

clone_size: NA
d_call: TRBD1
j_call: TRBJ1-6
v_call: TRBV10-3
cdr3_aa: CAISESTGGRNSPLHF
cdr3_nt: TGTGCCATCAGTGAAAGTACAGGGGGCCGTAATTCACCCCTCCACTTT

clone_size: NA
d_call: TRBD1
j_call: TRBJ2-1
v_call: TRBV5-6
cdr3_aa: CASSATGTGSYNEQFF
cdr3_nt: TGTGCCAGCAGCGCCACCGGGACAGGGTCCTACAATGAGCAGTTCTTC

clone_size: NA
d_call: NA
j_call: TRBJ1-1
v_call: TRBV5-1
cdr3_aa: CASSSTGDRTEAFF
cdr3_nt: TGCGCCAGCAGCTCTACGGGAGATCGAACTGAAGCTTTCTTT

clone_size: NA
d_call: NA
j_call: TRBJ1-1
v_call: TRBV5-1
cdr3_aa: CASSNDGQPNTEAFF
cdr3_nt: TGCGCCAGCAGTAACGACGGACAGCCGAACACTGAAGCTTTCTTT

clone_size: NA
d_call: TRBD1
j_call: TRBJ1-5
v_call: TRBV19
cdr3_aa: CASSIDGQGMFDSNQPQHF
cdr3_nt: TGTGCCAGTAGTATAGATGGACAGGGGATGTTCGATAGCAATCAGCCCCAGCATTTT

clone_size: NA
d_call: TRBD1
j_call: TRBJ2-5
v_call: TRBV5-5
cdr3_aa: CASSLPETGAFRETQYF
cdr3_nt: TGTGCCAGCAGCCTGCCTGAGACAGGGGCGTTTCGAGAGACCCAGTACTTC

clone_size: NA
d_call: TRBD2
j_call: TRBJ2-1
v_call: TRBV5-1
cdr3_aa: CASSSRGGRARDEQFF
cdr3_nt: TGCGCCAGCAGCTCCCGGGGCGGGAGGGCCAGGGATGAGCAGTTCTTC

clone_size: NA
d_call: TRBD2
j_call: TRBJ2-1
v_call: TRBV6-8
cdr3_aa: CASIGLAGVYNEQFF
cdr3_nt: TGTGCCAGCATCGGACTAGCGGGAGTATACAATGAGCAGTTCTTC

clone_size: NA
d_call: NA
j_call: TRBJ2-7
v_call: TRBV19
cdr3_aa: CASNTGRGPYEQYF
cdr3_nt: TGTGCCAGTAATACAGGGAGAGGGCCCTACGAGCAGTACTTC

clone_size: NA
d_call: TRBD1
j_call: TRBJ2-5
v_call: TRBV18
cdr3_aa: CASSPLDREETQYF
cdr3_nt: TGTGCCAGCTCACCATTGGACAGGGAAGAGACCCAGTACTTC

clone_size: NA
d_call: NA
j_call: TRBJ2-7
v_call: TRBV19
cdr3_aa: CASSRAQGSYEQYF
cdr3_nt: TGTGCCAGTAGTAGGGCCCAGGGCTCCTACGAGCAGTACTTC

clone_size: once
d_call: NA
j_call: TRBJ2-5
v_call: TRBV28
cdr3_aa: CATRGRGVKTQYF
cdr3_nt: TGTGCCACCAGGGGGCGGGGGGTGAAGACCCAGTACTTC

clone_size: NA
d_call: NA
j_call: TRBJ1-5
v_call: TRBV7-3
cdr3_aa: CASSFQQGHSNQPQHF
cdr3_nt: TGTGCCAGCAGCTTTCAACAGGGACATAGCAATCAGCCCCAGCATTTT

clone_size: NA
d_call: TRBD2
j_call: TRBJ2-5
v_call: TRBV29-1
cdr3_aa: CSVGGLAGGSQETQYF
cdr3_nt: TGCAGCGTTGGGGGACTAGCGGGAGGGAGCCAAGAGACCCAGTACTTC

clone_size: NA
d_call: TRBD2
j_call: TRBJ2-5
v_call: TRBV18
cdr3_aa: CASSPLAGETQYF
cdr3_nt: TGTGCCAGCTCACCGCTAGCGGGAGAGACCCAGTACTTC

clone_size: NA
d_call: NA
j_call: TRBJ1-2
v_call: TRBV11-2
cdr3_aa: CASSLEGRVSYGYTF
cdr3_nt: TGTGCCAGCAGCTTAGAGGGCAGGGTCAGCTATGGCTACACCTTC

clone_size: NA
d_call: TRBD1
j_call: TRBJ1-2
v_call: TRBV5-1
cdr3_aa: CASSRDRNYGYTF
cdr3_nt: TGCGCCAGCAGCAGGGACAGAAACTATGGCTACACCTTC

clone_size: NA
d_call: NA
j_call: TRBJ1-5
v_call: TRBV7-2
cdr3_aa: CASSFYFDPGQSNQPQHF
cdr3_nt: TGTGCCAGCAGCTTTTACTTCGACCCGGGACAAAGCAATCAGCCCCAGCATTTT